The 10 T cell receptor beta chains below come from one sample, sequenced in a study of blood T cell repertoires in COVID-19. The repertoire was sequenced with immunoSEQ multiplex PCR; TCRdb's copy has only in-frame clones and lacks some. In the table there are some 180,000 clones, 84% of which are singletons. Sequencing was carried out using peripheral blood. Receptors originate from a woman of 80 years or more with COVID-19, enrolled during active disease.

The gene calls are TRBV5-6 and TRBJ2-3; 9 bases are a match to TRBD2. The V gene's germline CDR1 is SGHDT and CDR2 YYEEEE. The ends lost 0 bases at V and 2 bases at J; junction bases unmatched: 4. This CDR3 contains 16 residues. The CDR3 reads CASSLEERGDTDTQYF. The CDR3 DNA follows: TGTGCCAGCAGCTTGGAGGAGCGGGGGGACACAGATACGCAGTATTTT. Filled out from reference TRBV5-6 and TRBJ2-3, the complete variable domain reads DAGVTQSPTHLIKTRGQQVTLRCSPKSGHDTVSWYQQALGQGPQFIFQYYEEEERQRGNFPDRFSGHQFPNYSSELNVNALLLGDSALYLCASSLEERGDTDTQYFGPGTRLTVL.

V and J are TRBV7-8 and TRBJ2-2; possible D gene TRBD2, 5 bases. The V gene lost 2 bases and the J gene lost 11 bases, with 12 bases spanning the gap. Germline loops: CDR1 SGHVS, CDR2 FQNEAQ. The CDR3 length is 13 residues. The CDR3 loop is CASSLNHGVELFF. The CDR3 DNA follows: TGTGCCAGCAGCTTAAATCACGGGGTTGAGCTGTTTTTT.

The chain joins TRBV10-3 to TRBJ2-7, with 7 bases fitting TRBD1. The germline V gene encodes CDR1 ENHRY and CDR2 SYGVKD. J lost 0 bases, V lost 6 bases, and 8 bases had no gene match. CDR3 length equals 15 residues. The DNA of the CDR3 is TGTGCCATCAGCACACCACAGGGGATCTCCTACGAGCAGTACTTC. Its protein product is CAISTPQGISYEQYF.

This sequence joins TRBV20-1 and TRBJ1-2; a possible D gene is TRBD1 (6 bases). The germline CDR1 and CDR2 sequences are DFQATT and SNEGSKA (reference sequence). Trimming removed 3 bases from V and 4 bases from J, with 18 bases in between. This CDR3 spans 15 amino acids. The CDR3 DNA reads as TGCAGTGCTAGTGAAAGGGCACAGGGTAGCTATGGCTACACCTTC. Its protein is CSASERAQGSYGYTF.

This sequence joins TRBV7-2 and TRBJ1-2, with D perhaps TRBD1 (6 bases). There are 19 residues in the CDR3. The germline V gene encodes CDR1 SGHTA and CDR2 FQGNSA. V dropped 5 bases and J dropped 8 bases, with 33 bases sitting between them. CDR3 sequence reads: CASSIEGQTYRNLLRGYTF. The CDR3, as DNA: TGTGCCAGCAGCATTGAAGGACAGACCTATAGGAATCTTCTTCGGGGCTACACCTTC.

This clone has a single count. J is TRBJ1-1 and V is TRBV5-1; D is unclear. V was clipped by 0 bases and J by 6 bases, with 12 bases between them. The V gene's germline CDR1 is SGHRS and CDR2 YFSETQ. This CDR3 spans 14 amino acids. The CDR3 reads CASSLGGIGAEAFF. In DNA form, the CDR3 reads TGCGCCAGCAGCTTGGGAGGTATCGGGGCTGAAGCTTTCTTT.

This CDR3 is CASSEFSGVSYNEQFF. The CDR3 DNA reads as TGCGCCAGCAGCGAGTTCAGCGGGGTCTCCTACAATGAGCAGTTCTTC. The genes are TRBV5-1 and TRBJ2-1; 7 bases line up with TRBD2. This CDR3 is built from 16 residues. The germline gives CDR1 SGHRS, CDR2 YFSETQ. V shed 4 bases, J shed 0 bases, and the junction held 7 bases outside the gene matches.

V gene TRBV3-1 (or the pseudogene TRBV3-2) combines with J gene TRBJ2-3; TRBD2 matches at 13 bases. Losses at the gene ends were 2 bases for V and 6 bases for J; bases not matched to a gene: 2. The CDR3 covers 15 residues. Germline-derived CDR1 and CDR2 are LGHDT and YNNKEL (reference sequence). The CDR3 loop is CASSQTSGGADTQYF. The DNA for the CDR3 is TGTGCCAGCAGCCAAACTAGCGGGGGGGCGGATACGCAGTATTTT.

J is TRBJ1-1 and V is TRBV2; a weak D match, TRBD1 (5 bases). This CDR3 region has 13 residues. V was trimmed by 8 bases and J by 4 bases, leaving 14 bases between them. Germline V gene lookup returns CDR1 SNHLY and CDR2 FYNNEI. The CDR3 loop is CASLWGEGTEAFF. Written as DNA, the CDR3 is TGTGCCAGCCTGTGGGGGGAGGGCACTGAAGCTTTCTTT.

The V call is TRBV6-2 or TRBV6-3, the J call TRBJ1-6; D might be TRBD1 (5 bases). CDR1 is MNHEY, CDR2 SVGEGT, per germline. The ends were cut back, 2 bases at V and 3 bases at J, with 11 bases in the middle. The CDR3 sequence is 16 residues long. The CDR3: CASSYRMGGYNSPLHF. The CDR3 DNA follows: TGTGCCAGCAGTTACCGCATGGGGGGCTATAATTCACCCCTCCACTTT.